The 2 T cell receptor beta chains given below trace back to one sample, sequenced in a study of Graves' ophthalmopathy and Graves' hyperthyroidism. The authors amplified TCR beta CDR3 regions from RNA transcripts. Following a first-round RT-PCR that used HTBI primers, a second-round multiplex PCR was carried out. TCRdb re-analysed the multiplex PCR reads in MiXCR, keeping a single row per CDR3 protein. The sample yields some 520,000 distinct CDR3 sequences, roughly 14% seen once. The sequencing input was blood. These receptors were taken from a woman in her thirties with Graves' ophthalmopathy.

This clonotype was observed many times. The CDR3 bases are TGCAGCGTTGGTCAGGGTACTAACTATGGCTACACCTTC. It encodes CSVGQGTNYGYTF. V gene TRBV29-1 combines with J gene TRBJ1-2; possible D gene TRBD1, 5 bases. Deletions cut 4 bases from V and 0 bases from J, with 9 bases between. Germline CDR1 SQVTM, CDR2 ANQGSEA. This CDR3 has 13 amino acids.

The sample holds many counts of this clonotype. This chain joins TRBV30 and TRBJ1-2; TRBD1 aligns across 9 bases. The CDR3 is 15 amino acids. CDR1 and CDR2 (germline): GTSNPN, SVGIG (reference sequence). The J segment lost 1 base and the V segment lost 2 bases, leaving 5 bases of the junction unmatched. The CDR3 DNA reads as TGTGCCTGGAGTAATCCGGGACAGGGTAACTATGGCTACACCTTC. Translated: CAWSNPGQGNYGYTF.